The rows below give T cell receptor beta chains drawn from one sample of a study of T cell responses to AZD1222 COVID-19 vaccine. Only in-frame clones appear in the TCRdb table, and some are missing; sequencing was by immunoSEQ multiplex PCR. The table lists 120,000 to 150,000 clones, about 92% of them singletons, with under 2% in the top ten. Sequenced material: peripheral blood, taken on day 0 of AZD1222 vaccination. The receptors were sampled from an adult in good health. Each CDR3 is given with its conserved first and last residue. A D gene is named only where the DNA matches it firmly. Rows give clone size only sometimes, using once, few, many, or a class for an expanded clone.

len	j_gene	d_gene	v_gene	abundance	CDR3nt	CDR3aa
16	TRBJ2-7	TRBD2	TRBV18	-	TGTGCCAGCTCACCTGCACCGGGTGCTAGCGGCTACGAGCAGTACTTC	CASSPAPGASGYEQYF
16	TRBJ2-3	-	TRBV9	-	TGTGCCAGCAGCGTAGGGACTCCCTCCATGGGACTTCGGCAGTATTTT	CASSVGTPSMGLRQYF
16	TRBJ1-6	-	TRBV11-1	-	TGTGCCAGCAGGGCACTCGGGGACTTAACTGATTCACCCCTCCACTTT	CASRALGDLTDSPLHF
18	TRBJ2-2	TRBD2	TRBV7-3	-	TGTGCCAGCAGCTTACAGCCTAGCGGGGGGACGAACACCGGGGAGCTGTTTTTT	CASSLQPSGGTNTGELFF
14	TRBJ2-5	-	TRBV7-9	-	TGTGCCAGCAGCTCCAGGGGCTACGGAGAGACCCAGTACTTC	CASSSRGYGETQYF
14	TRBJ1-1	TRBD1	TRBV7-2	once	TGTGCCAGCAGCTTAGAGGGGGCTCGGACTGAAGCTTTCTTT	CASSLEGARTEAFF
15	TRBJ2-3	TRBD2	TRBV7-2	-	TGTGCCAGCAGCCCAAGCGGGGGCCTCACAGATACGCAGTATTTT	CASSPSGGLTDTQYF
15	TRBJ1-1	TRBD1	TRBV6-5	once	TGTGCCAGCAGGCCGCCGGGACAGCCGAACACTGAAGCTTTCTTT	CASRPPGQPNTEAFF
14	TRBJ2-3	-	TRBV6-5	-	TGTGCCAGCAGTTACTCTGGGGGAGCAGATACGCAGTATTTT	CASSYSGGADTQYF
15	TRBJ2-7	TRBD2	TRBV5-1	-	TGCGCCAGCAGCTTGGTACCTAGCGGGTTATACGAGCAGTACTTC	CASSLVPSGLYEQYF
14	TRBJ1-3	-	TRBV6-5	-	TGTGCCAGCAGCCTAGTGAGCTCTGGAAACACCATATATTTT	CASSLVSSGNTIYF
15	TRBJ1-3	TRBD1	TRBV5-6	-	TGTGCCAGCAGCCCCGTGACAGGGACTGGAAACACCATATATTTT	CASSPVTGTGNTIYF
13	TRBJ1-2	TRBD1	TRBV19	-	TGTGCCAGTAGACAGGGGGCTGGCTATGGCTACACCTTC	CASRQGAGYGYTF
14	TRBJ1-4	-	TRBV2	-	TGTGCCAGCAGTGAAGCGCCGGGGTTTGAAAAACTGTTTTTT	CASSEAPGFEKLFF